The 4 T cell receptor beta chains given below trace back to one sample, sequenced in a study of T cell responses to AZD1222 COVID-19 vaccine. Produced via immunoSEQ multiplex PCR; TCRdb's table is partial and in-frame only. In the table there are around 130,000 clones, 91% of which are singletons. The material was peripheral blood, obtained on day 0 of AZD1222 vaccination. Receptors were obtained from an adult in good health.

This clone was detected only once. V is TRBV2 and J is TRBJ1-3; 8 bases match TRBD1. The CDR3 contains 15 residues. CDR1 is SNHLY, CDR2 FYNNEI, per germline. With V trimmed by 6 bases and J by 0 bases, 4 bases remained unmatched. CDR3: CASSTTGGSGNTIYF. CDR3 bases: TGTGCCAGCAGCACCACAGGGGGCTCTGGAAACACCATATATTTT.

Written as DNA, the CDR3 is TGTGCCAGCAGCGTAGGTGGACTAGAATACGAGCAGTACTTC. Translated: CASSVGGLEYEQYF. The J gene is TRBJ2-7, the V gene TRBV9; TRBD2 agrees at 7 bases. CDR3 length: 14 residues. The germline gives CDR1 SGDLS, CDR2 YYNGEE. The trim removed 0 bases at V and 4 bases at J, leaving 4 bases unmatched.

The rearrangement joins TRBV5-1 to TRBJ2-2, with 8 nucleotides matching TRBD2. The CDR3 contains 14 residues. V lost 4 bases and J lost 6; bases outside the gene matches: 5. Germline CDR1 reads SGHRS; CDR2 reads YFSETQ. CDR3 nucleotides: TGCGCCAGCAGCACGAGACTAGCGTCCGGGGAGCTGTTTTTT. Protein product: CASSTRLASGELFF.

CDR3 loop: CASSLWGQPQHF. The CDR3 DNA reads TGTGCCAGCAGTTTATGGGGTCAGCCCCAGCATTTT. The chain couples TRBV12-3 or TRBV12-4 to TRBJ1-5; D remains ambiguous. The germline V and J ends were trimmed by 2 bases and 6 bases, with 5 bases remaining between them. The CDR3 spans 12 residues.